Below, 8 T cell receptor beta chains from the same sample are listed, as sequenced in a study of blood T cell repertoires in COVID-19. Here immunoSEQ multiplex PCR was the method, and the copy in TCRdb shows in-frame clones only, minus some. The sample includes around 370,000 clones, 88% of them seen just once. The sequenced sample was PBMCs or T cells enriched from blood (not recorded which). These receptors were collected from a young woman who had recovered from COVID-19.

This chain's CDR3 is CAISESIGVQDQETQYF. In nucleotides, the CDR3 is TGTGCCATCAGTGAGTCGATCGGGGTCCAGGACCAAGAGACCCAGTACTTC. The chain has TRBV10-3 and TRBJ2-5, with a tentative D call TRBD2 (5 bases). V lost 0 bases and J 0 bases, leaving 14 bases between the germline ends. The CDR3 is made up of 17 amino acids. Germline V gene sequence: CDR1 ENHRY, CDR2 SYGVKD.

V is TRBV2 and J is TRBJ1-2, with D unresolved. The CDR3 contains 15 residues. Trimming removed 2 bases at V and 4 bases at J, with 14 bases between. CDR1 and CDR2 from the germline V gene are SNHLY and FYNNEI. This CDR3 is CASSESWRASYGYTF. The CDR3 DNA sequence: TGTGCCAGCAGTGAATCGTGGAGGGCTAGCTATGGCTACACCTTC.

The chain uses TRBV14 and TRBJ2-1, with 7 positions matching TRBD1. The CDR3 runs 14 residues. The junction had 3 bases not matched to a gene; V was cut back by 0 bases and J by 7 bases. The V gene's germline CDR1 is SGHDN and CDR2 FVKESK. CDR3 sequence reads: CASSQDEQGNEQFF. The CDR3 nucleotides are TGTGCCAGCAGCCAAGATGAACAGGGGAATGAGCAGTTCTTC.

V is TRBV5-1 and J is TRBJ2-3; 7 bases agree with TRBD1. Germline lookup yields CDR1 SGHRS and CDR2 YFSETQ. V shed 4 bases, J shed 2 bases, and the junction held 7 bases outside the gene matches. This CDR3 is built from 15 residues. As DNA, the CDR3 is TGCGCCAGCAGCAACCGGGACAGTTACACAGATACGCAGTATTTT. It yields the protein CASSNRDSYTDTQYF.

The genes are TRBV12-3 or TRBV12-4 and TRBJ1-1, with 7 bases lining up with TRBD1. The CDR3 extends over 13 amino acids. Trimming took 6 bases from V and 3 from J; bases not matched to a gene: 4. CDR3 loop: CASSPDRDTEAFF. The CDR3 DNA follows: TGTGCCAGCAGCCCCGACAGGGACACTGAAGCTTTCTTT.

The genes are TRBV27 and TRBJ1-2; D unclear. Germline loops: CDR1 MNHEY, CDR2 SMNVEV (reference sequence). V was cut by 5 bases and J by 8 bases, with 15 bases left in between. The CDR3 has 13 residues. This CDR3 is CASSAYFGLGYTF. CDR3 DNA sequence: TGTGCCAGCAGTGCTTATTTCGGGTTGGGCTACACCTTC.

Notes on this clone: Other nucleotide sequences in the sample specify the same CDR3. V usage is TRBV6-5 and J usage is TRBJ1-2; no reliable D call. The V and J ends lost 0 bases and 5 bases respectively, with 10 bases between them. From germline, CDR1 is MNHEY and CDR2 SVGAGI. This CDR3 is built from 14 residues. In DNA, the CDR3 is TGTGCCAGCAGTTACTCGGGAGGGTCTTATGGCTACACCTTC. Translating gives CASSYSGGSYGYTF.

CDR3: CAISEMGTAVGYTF. CDR3 nucleotide sequence: TGTGCCATCAGTGAGATGGGGACAGCAGTGGGCTACACCTTC. The chain carries TRBV10-3 and TRBJ1-2, with 7 bases lining up with TRBD1. V gave up 2 bases and J gave up 8 bases; unmatched junction bases: 8. In germline, CDR1 is ENHRY, CDR2 SYGVKD. This CDR3 has 14 amino acids.